Following are 21 T cell receptor beta chains from one sample sequenced in a study of response to subunit inactivated influenza vaccine (dated by TCRdb to the late 2010s). Receptors were amplified or captured by RT-PCR. TCRdb records Illumina HiSeq 2500 as the sequencer. The public reads were quality trimmed at Q25 with fastp and then assembled into clones with MiXCR by TCRdb, keeping productive beta chains. Every distinct CDR3 protein forms one entry, paired with its most common genes and DNA. This sample is represented by about 500,000 distinct CDR3 sequences; approximately 17% of them were singletons. In total, the top ten clones hold less than 4% of the sample. Material: CD4+ T cells sorted from PBMCs, obtained 23 to 25 months after vaccination. The origin of the receptors is a man aged 50 to 69 who received an inactivated influenza vaccine. Donor details come from another sample of the same person, matched by shared clones.

This clonotype was detected only a few times. The CDR3 DNA reads TGTGCCAGCTCACCAGCGGGGGGCTTCCAAGAGACCCAGTACTTC. It yields the protein CASSPAGGFQETQYF. This chain joins TRBV18 and TRBJ2-5; 8 bases map to TRBD2. V dropped 2 bases and J dropped 1; count of bases not matched to a gene: 3. The CDR3 is 15 amino acids. CDR1 is KGHSH and CDR2 is LQKENI in the germline V gene.

This clonotype was counted between two and nine times. The DNA for the CDR3 is TGTGCCAGCAGCCAAGGTTGGAGGCTAGCGGGGGGGAATGAGCAGTTCTTC. This sequence encodes CASSQGWRLAGGNEQFF. The gene calls are TRBV4-2 and TRBJ2-1; 12 nucleotides line up with TRBD2. V lost 1 base to trimming and J lost 7 bases; unmatched junction nucleotides: 8. Germline assignment: CDR1 LGHNA and CDR2 YNFKEQ. CDR3 length: 17 residues.

This clonotype was counted only a few times. The chain carries TRBV20-1 and TRBJ2-7; 9 bases are shared with TRBD1. This CDR3 spans 18 amino acids. Germline V lookup: CDR1 DFQATT, CDR2 SNEGSKA (reference sequence). The CDR3: CSADTTLGRLGTGYEQYF. The DNA of the CDR3 is TGCAGCGCAGACACGACGCTCGGCCGGTTAGGGACAGGGTACGAGCAGTACTTC.

This clonotype has a handful of counts. The chain carries TRBV5-6 and TRBJ2-5, with 7 bases aligning to TRBD1. The CDR3 covers 14 residues. V dropped 3 bases and J dropped 7; count of bases not matched to a gene: 9. The V gene's germline CDR1 is SGHDT and CDR2 YYEEEE. The CDR3 sequence is CASSWGQSKVTQYF. Written as DNA, the CDR3 is TGTGCCAGCAGCTGGGGACAGAGCAAGGTGACCCAGTACTTC.

The V call is TRBV7-9, the J call TRBJ2-5, with D possibly being TRBD2 (6 bases). The length of the CDR3 is 14 residues. V gave up 5 bases and J gave up 5 bases, with 15 bases separating them. From germline, CDR1 is SEHNR and CDR2 FQNEAQ (reference sequence). The CDR3: CASSPGTFGETQYF. For the CDR3, the DNA is TGTGCCAGCAGCCCCGGGACTTTCGGCGAGACCCAGTACTTC.

This chain joins TRBV5-1 and TRBJ1-3; D gene uncertain. Trimming left V 0 bases short and J 0 bases short, with 10 bases between. CDR1 SGHRS and CDR2 YFSETQ come from the germline V gene. The CDR3 spans 16 residues. The DNA for the CDR3 is TGCGCCAGCAGCTTGGACGGACGGCACTCTGGAAACACCATATATTTT. It specifies CASSLDGRHSGNTIYF.

The chain employs TRBV3-1 and TRBJ1-6; no firm D call. The CDR3 has 14 residues. Trimming removed 1 base at V and 5 bases at J, with 6 bases between. In germline, CDR1 is LGHDT, CDR2 YNNKEL (reference sequence). CDR3 in amino acids: CASSQGLDNSPLHF. CDR3 bases: TGTGCCAGCAGCCAAGGACTGGATAATTCACCCCTCCACTTT.

This clonotype came up a few times. The chain has TRBV4-3 and TRBJ1-1; tentative D call: TRBD1 (5 bases). CDR1 is LGHNA, CDR2 YSLEER, per germline. Trimming pared 1 base from V and 7 bases from J, leaving 13 bases between. The length of the CDR3 is 14 residues. The CDR3 bases are TGCGCCAGCAGCCAAGGGGCAGTGGGACGTGAAGCTTTCTTT. This codes for CASSQGAVGREAFF.

This clonotype was observed at least ten times. This chain links TRBV29-1 with TRBJ2-1, with TRBD1 as a possible D gene (5 bases). This CDR3 is 14 amino acids long. V dropped 4 bases and J dropped 6 bases, with 16 bases sitting between them. Germline V gives CDR1 SQVTM, CDR2 ANQGSEA. The CDR3 reads CSVGHSAGPNEQFF. The CDR3 nucleotides read TGCAGCGTTGGTCACAGTGCAGGGCCCAATGAGCAGTTCTTC.

The chain couples TRBV27 to TRBJ2-1; 12 positions match TRBD2. The germline gives CDR1 MNHEY, CDR2 SMNVEV (reference sequence). V shed 5 bases and J 6 bases; nucleotides not matched to a gene: 5. The CDR3 is 15 residues long. As DNA, the CDR3 is TGTGCCAGCAGTAAACTAGCGGGAGGCATCAATGAGCAGTTCTTC. Residues: CASSKLAGGINEQFF.

In its sample, this clonotype was seen once. J is TRBJ1-4 and V is TRBV20-1; a weak D match, TRBD1 (6 bases). CDR3 length: 16 amino acids. Per the germline V gene, CDR1 is DFQATT and CDR2 is SNEGSKA (reference sequence). V was trimmed by 3 bases and J by 5 bases, leaving 19 bases between them. CDR3 in amino acids: CSARGLRGHENEKLFF. The CDR3 DNA reads TGCAGTGCTAGGGGACTTCGGGGGCATGAAAATGAAAAACTGTTTTTT.

This clonotype was counted a single time. This sequence joins TRBV12-3 or TRBV12-4 and TRBJ1-1, with a possible D match to TRBD1 (6 bases). This CDR3 has 16 amino acids. Trimming removed 6 bases at V and 2 bases at J, with 19 bases between. The CDR3: CASSPGGGSINTEAFF. The DNA for the CDR3 is TGTGCCAGCAGCCCCGGAGGGGGGTCAATCAACACTGAAGCTTTCTTT.

This clonotype was seen more than once but under ten times. The CDR3 DNA is TGTGCCAGCAGTATTATCAGTGTTATAGCCAAAAACATTCAGTACTTC. Protein product: CASSIISVIAKNIQYF. The chain carries TRBV28 and TRBJ2-4; D is unclear. With 5 bases removed from V and 0 bases from J, the gap between germline ends came to 14 bases. The CDR3 has 16 amino acids. Per germline, CDR1 MDHEN and CDR2 SYDVKM.

This clonotype was seen many times. The chain couples TRBV7-2 to TRBJ2-3; a possible D gene is TRBD1 (6 bases). This CDR3 contains 14 residues. V lost 6 bases and J lost 4, with 14 bases in between. Germline-derived CDR1 and CDR2 are SGHTA and FQGNSA. The CDR3 loop reads CASSTGSRADTQYF. CDR3 nucleotides: TGTGCCAGCAGTACAGGGTCCCGGGCAGATACGCAGTATTTT.

For the CDR3, the DNA is TGCGCCAGCAGCTTTGGTGAGGGGGCGCGCAAAAACATTCAGTACTTC. Translation gives CASSFGEGARKNIQYF. This chain uses TRBV5-1 with TRBJ2-4, with 7 bases identical to TRBD1. The CDR3 runs 16 residues. Unmatched junction bases numbered 8, after V lost 2 bases and J lost 3 bases. CDR1 and CDR2 (germline): SGHRS, YFSETQ.

This clonotype was seen a handful of times. The rearrangement links TRBV28 to TRBJ2-5; tentatively, D is TRBD2 (5 bases). This CDR3 is 18 amino acids long. Germline V gene data show CDR1 as MDHEN and CDR2 as SYDVKM. V lost 1 base to trimming and J lost 6 bases, with 24 bases between them. CDR3 in amino acids: CASSLSSFVLEDSKTQYF. CDR3 sequence (DNA): TGTGCCAGCAGTTTATCGTCATTCGTGTTAGAGGACTCGAAGACCCAGTACTTC.

A few counts support this clonotype. The chain joins TRBV29-1 to TRBJ1-2; weak D call: TRBD1 (5 bases). CDR1 SQVTM and CDR2 ANQGSEA come from the germline V gene. The CDR3 has 15 amino acids. V shed 1 base and J shed 5 bases, with 17 bases lying between them. The CDR3 loop is CSVEGSIRVGYGYTF. CDR3 in DNA: TGCAGCGTTGAAGGTTCGATCAGGGTCGGATATGGCTACACCTTC.

This clonotype was counted only a few times. The gene calls are TRBV11-2 and TRBJ2-3; TRBD2 is a possible D gene (6 bases). The CDR3 runs to 16 residues. Trimming took off 1 base at V and 2 bases at J, with 13 bases between the two ends. Per germline, CDR1 SGHAT and CDR2 FQNNGV. This CDR3 reads CASSLVSRGITDTQYF. The DNA of the CDR3 is TGTGCCAGCAGCTTAGTATCGCGGGGAATCACAGATACGCAGTATTTT.

The chain recombines TRBV7-9 with TRBJ2-1, with D unresolved. This CDR3 contains 17 residues. CDR1 and CDR2 from the germline V gene are SEHNR and FQNEAQ (reference sequence). V dropped 5 bases and J dropped 3 bases, with 20 bases sitting between them. This CDR3 is CASSHSKLRTVYNEQFF. CDR3 nucleotides: TGTGCCAGCAGCCACAGCAAACTCCGAACCGTCTACAATGAGCAGTTCTTC.

This clonotype was detected only a few times. V and J are TRBV5-6 and TRBJ2-2; 14 nucleotides agree with TRBD2. J gave up 3 bases and V 0 bases, and 4 bases lay outside the gene matches. Germline V CDR1 and CDR2: SGHDT, YYEEEE. The CDR3 extends over 18 amino acids. The CDR3 is CASSLARTSGRYTGELFF. Written as DNA, the CDR3 is TGTGCCAGCAGCTTGGCCCGGACTAGCGGGAGGTACACCGGGGAGCTGTTTTTT.

The chain couples TRBV28 to TRBJ2-3; a possible D gene is TRBD1 (6 bases). Looked up from germline, CDR1 is MDHEN and CDR2 is SYDVKM. The CDR3 is made up of 16 amino acids. Between the trimmed V and J ends, which lost 4 bases and 0 bases, there was a span of 14 bases. CDR3 in DNA: TGTGCCAGCAGTTCCCTTGGGACATCAAGCACAGATACGCAGTATTTT. This translates into CASSSLGTSSTDTQYF.